This TCR beta chain derives from a study of CD8+ T cells in alopecia areata. This clone was counted a few times. Germline loops: CDR1 MNHEY, CDR2 SVGAGI. V lost 0 bases to trimming and J lost 1 base; unmatched junction nucleotides: 3. CDR3 length equals 15 residues. cDNA serving as the sequencing template came from extracted, reverse transcribed RNA. Repertoires were generated with immunoSEQ multiplex PCR, while TCRdb's copy carries only in-frame clones and drops some. This table holds about 150,000 clones, about 60% found once. This rearrangement joins TRBV6-5 to TRBJ2-7; 7 nucleotides line up with TRBD2. The specimen was CD4+ T cells sorted from blood. The source of this sequence is a human donor in good health. The CDR3 DNA reads as TGTGCCAGCAGTTACTCAAGCGGGGCTTCCTACGAGCAGTACTTC. Protein: CASSYSSGASYEQYF.